This T cell receptor beta chain came from a study of OX40 agonist ivuxolimab in advanced cancers. In the study overall: All patients had ivuxolimab intravenously every 2 weeks at 0.01 to 10 mg/kg. The study's findings and limits: Expanded peripheral T-cell antigen specificity went undetermined. Expanded clones were, on average, more numerous among CD8+ T cells than CD4+. Patients who responded partially at 0.1-3.0 mg/kg showed clonal expansion ranking among the lowest.

V lost 3 bases, J lost 6 bases, and 22 bases lay in between. The CDR3 runs to 17 residues. To note about this clone: The antigen is undetermined.

Only in-frame clones appear in the TCRdb table, and some are missing; sequencing was by immunoSEQ multiplex PCR. The repertoire has approximately 82,000 clones, over 80% of them found once; the top ten carry approximately 0.9%. The chain employs TRBV23-1 and TRBJ2-3; D remains unclear. Being an ORF, TRBV23-1 has a function that is uncertain. This receptor was identified in an adult with an advanced solid tumor such as melanoma, head and neck, liver or kidney cancer. This material consisted of CD4+ or CD8+ T cells sorted from blood, taken in a trial of the OX40 agonist ivuxolimab. CDR3 protein: CASSHPWRGLDWDTQYF. In DNA, the CDR3 is TGCGCCAGCAGTCATCCCTGGAGAGGTCTGGATTGGGATACGCAGTATTTT.